A single TCR beta chain is shown here with its context. CDR1 is LGHNA, CDR2 YNFKEQ, per germline. This CDR3 comprises 16 residues. V gave up 1 base and J gave up 2 bases; unmatched junction bases: 2. Using immunoSEQ multiplex PCR, the repertoire was profiled, and TCRdb retains in-frame clones only, with some absent. Of hundreds of thousands of clones listed, about 95% were seen once; the top ten hold about 0.02%. This specimen comes from a study of shared T cell receptors in the human thymus. The TCR originated in a human donor. The V call is TRBV4-2, the J call TRBJ2-3; 11 positions match TRBD2. Sequencing was done on a sample of thymocytes. CDR3 nucleotides: TGTGCCAGCAGCCAAGCTAGCGGGAGGCCCACAGATACGCAGTATTTT. Its translation: CASSQASGRPTDTQYF.